This TCR beta chain was captured by sequencing in a study of shared T cell receptors in the human thymus. TCRdb's copy holds only in-frame clones and misses some; the assay was immunoSEQ multiplex PCR. Of about 710,000 clones in the sample, around 87% were seen once. The CDR3 totals 15 residues. With 3 bases clipped from V and 3 bases from J, the junction kept 6 bases outside the gene matches. CDR1 is MNHEY, CDR2 SMNVEV, per germline (reference sequence). The same data also contributed to another study, on human thymus T cells.

This receptor was identified in a boy less than two years old with a congenital heart defect. The sequenced sample consisted of thymocytes. The chain has TRBV27 and TRBJ1-1, with TRBD1 matching 8 bases. CDR3: CASSFQGAMDTEAFF. As DNA, the CDR3 is TGTGCCAGCAGTTTCCAGGGGGCTATGGACACTGAAGCTTTCTTT.